This T cell receptor beta chain was recorded in a study of T cell clonality in common variable immunodeficiency. General study results and limits: Compared with controls, CVID subjects had fewer shared TCRbeta clones.

Assay: immunoSEQ multiplex PCR; the TCRdb copy retains only in-frame clones and omits some. The specimen has 25,000 to 35,000 clones, none found just once. This clone came up many times. The antigen remains undetermined. The read comes to an end 3 residues before the CDR3 does, leaving the germline J gene to fill in the end. Trimming cost V 5 bases and J 4 bases, with 11 bases left between them. The germline V gene encodes CDR1 SNHLY and CDR2 FYNNEI. The CDR3 runs 14 residues. Specimen: peripheral blood mononuclear cells. The source is a person between 18 and 69 years old in good health. The chain combines TRBV2 with TRBJ1-4, with D possibly matching TRBD1 (6 bases). CDR3 DNA (partial): TGTGCCAGCAGTCGAGGGGGGGGTAATGAAAAA. Residues: CASSRGGGNEK. The entire CDR3 reads CASSRGGGNEKLFF.